This TCR beta chain came from a study of T cells in Graves' hyperthyroidism and ophthalmopathy. Study outcomes and limitations: Ophthalmopathy could be told apart from stable hyperthyroidism with a 13 V-J model. Most expanded thyroid clonotypes above 0.001 also appeared in blood.

The CDR3 spans 15 residues. CDR1 is SGHVS, CDR2 FNYEAQ, per germline. V lost 2 bases, J lost 4 bases, and 12 bases lay in between. This clonotype was observed a few times. What it binds is unknown. TCR beta CDR3 sequences were amplified from RNA transcripts. When the TCR CDR3 underwent first-round RT-PCR, the HTBI primer set was used. TCRdb used MiXCR to reprocess the multiplex PCR reads, holding one entry per CDR3 protein. The sample carries hundreds of thousands of distinct CDR3 sequences, under 25% recorded once. Sequences were obtained from blood. This sequence joins TRBV7-6 and TRBJ2-1; a possible D gene is TRBD1 (5 bases). This clonotype was sampled from a woman aged 70-85 years with Graves' ophthalmopathy. This CDR3 reads CASSLSPDKYNEQFF. CDR3 nucleotide sequence: TGTGCCAGCAGCTTATCCCCGGACAAATACAATGAGCAGTTCTTC.